This TCR beta chain was sequenced during a study of blood T cells in healthy people across ages (dated by TCRdb to 2015 to 2017). For context, the study as a whole: Template switching captured roughly one uniquely barcoded TCR beta cDNA molecule per two T cells in model experiments. Age-related changes in TCR beta repertoire diversity were measured in the study by deep sequencing normalized with unique cDNA molecular identifiers. Donors were grouped into four age groups: young (average about 15 years), middle-aged (less than 40), aged (about 60) and long-lived (approximately 81). Donors of different ages were randomly distributed across sequencing lanes to avoid experimental bias. The study analyzed two additional independent replicas of 1 million unique cDNA reads from the same blood draw for two donors, one aged 18 to 30 and one aged 80 or older. Here is what the overall study found, with its caveats: Compared with the aged group, more naive CD4+ T cells, fewer expanded clones and increased TCR diversity were shown by the long-lived group, suggesting age selection. As age increased, observed TCR beta diversity per million T cells dropped in a roughly linear way, and a significant reduction was already evident by age 40. Estimates of total diversity based on one million sequenced T cells were regarded as lower bounds and as underestimates. A strong correlation was found between observed TCR beta diversity and the percentage of naive T cells measured by flow cytometry. Bulk unsorted PBMC profiling prevented conclusive comparison of naive and antigen-experienced compartments. Donor CMV infection status was unknown, potentially confounding age-related changes in expanded clonotypes.

The germline V gene encodes CDR1 MNHNY and CDR2 SVGAGI (reference sequence). Deletion took 0 bases off V and 9 bases off J, with a span of 8 bases between the germline ends. The CDR3 holds 12 amino acids from the cysteine to the phenylalanine. Just CDR3 DNA is preserved here, 36 bases in frame from base 1. This clonotype was seen a few times. The antigen this receptor binds is unknown. Per-base quality was not reported, and no clone a single base away is much larger than it. The approximately 41 donors, aged roughly 6 to 95 years, were systemically healthy Caucasian individuals from Russia. About 10 milliliters of peripheral blood were collected from each donor into EDTA-treated Vacutainer tubes. Ficoll-Paque density-gradient centrifugation was used to isolate PBMCs, with at least 6.5 million per sample. Total RNA was extracted from PBMCs with Trizol reagent, with at least 6 micrograms obtained per sample. For every donor, an aliquot of PBMCs went through flow cytometry to measure the percentages of naive CD45RAhigh/CD27high T cells.

Libraries came from 5' RACE. The reads were generated on an Illumina HiSeq 2500. A second PCR of about 6 to 11 cycles was run with a J-beta primer mix and a sample-barcoded 5' primer. A template-switch 5' adaptor carrying 12 random nucleotides introduced a unique molecular identifier onto each TCR beta cDNA molecule. Each sample yielded at least 3 million CDR3-containing paired-end reads. First-strand cDNA was synthesized from all RNA with the Mint cDNA synthesis kit, primed by a TRBC-specific oligonucleotide. All cDNA was treated with uracil-DNA glycosylase and then went through a first 18-cycle PCR with the universal primers M1SS and BC2_uni_R. The original methods were these. Normalization of each sample was performed by random selection of 1 million high-quality reads, each carrying a distinct molecular identifier. Reads sharing molecular identifiers were discarded rather than binned into consensus sequences. CDR3 identification, clonotype clustering and error correction used MiTCR with a Q25 quality threshold and the strictest error-elimination algorithm. A nonparametric unseen species model with Euler transformation was used to estimate a lower bound on total TCR beta diversity. TCRdb ran its own pipeline on the public reads, namely fastp trimming at Q25 and MiXCR clone calling, and kept in-frame beta chains. Each CDR3 protein gets just one entry, which takes the most common genes and DNA from the rows behind it. None of the V and J calls come from the authors' own analysis; TCRdb made them. The sample table contains under 950,000 distinct CDR3 sequences; only one count was recorded for 22% of them. Clones ranked in the top ten supply approximately 20% of the sample.

This receptor was taken from a man in his 70s in good health. The material sequenced was blood. The chain is made from TRBV6-6 and TRBJ1-2, with the D gene not confidently named. The DNA sequence is as follows: TGTGCCAGCAGTTACTCGACTAACAGCTACACCTTC. The encoded protein is CASSYSTNSYTF.